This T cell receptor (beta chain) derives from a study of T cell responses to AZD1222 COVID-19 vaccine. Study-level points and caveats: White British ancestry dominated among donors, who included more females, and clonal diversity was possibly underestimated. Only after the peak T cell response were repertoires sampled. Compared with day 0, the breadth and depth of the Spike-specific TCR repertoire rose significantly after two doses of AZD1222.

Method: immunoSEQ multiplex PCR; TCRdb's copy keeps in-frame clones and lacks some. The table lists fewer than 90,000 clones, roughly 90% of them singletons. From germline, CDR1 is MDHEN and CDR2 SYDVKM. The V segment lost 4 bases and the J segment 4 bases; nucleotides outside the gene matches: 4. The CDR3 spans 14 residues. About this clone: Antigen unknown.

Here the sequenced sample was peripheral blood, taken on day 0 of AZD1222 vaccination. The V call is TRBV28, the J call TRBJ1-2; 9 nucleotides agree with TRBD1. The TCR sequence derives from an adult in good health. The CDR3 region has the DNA TGTGCCAGCAGTTGGGGACAGGGTGGCTATGGCTACACCTTC. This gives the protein CASSWGQGGYGYTF.